A selection of T cell receptor beta chains follows, all from one sample in a study of blood T cells in healthy people across ages. TCRdb analysed the 5' RACE reads with MiXCR anew, one entry per CDR3 protein. The table shows approximately 940,000 distinct CDR3 sequences, with roughly 48% occurring only once. The sample comprised blood. The receptors stem from a young man in good health. Both conserved end residues are trimmed from each CDR3. Each record gives: CDR3 length, J gene, V gene, CDR3 protein.

15 | TRBJ1-2 | TRBV5-6 | ASSLANMPRPWEGYT
15 | TRBJ1-1 | TRBV6-6 | ASSYSGTGRELTEAF
13 | TRBJ2-7 | TRBV6-5 | ASSPGTRGSYEQY
11 | TRBJ2-3 | TRBV14 | ASSPNALGTQY
12 | TRBJ2-1 | TRBV20-1 | SARVQGSYNEQF
15 | TRBJ2-5 | TRBV6-2/TRBV6-3 | ASSPGLAGGYQETQY
14 | NA | TRBV28 | ASSLTDALKTYEQY
10 | TRBJ1-2 | TRBV6-5 | AATQGAGGYT
14 | TRBJ1-4 | TRBV4-2 | ASSREEGFANEKLF
15 | TRBJ2-1 | TRBV19 | ASSIDRWTGATVEQF
14 | TRBJ2-7 | TRBV7-2 | ASSPHGAGVSYEQY
11 | TRBJ2-1 | TRBV7-2 | ASSSRPGQVLF
11 | TRBJ1-4 | TRBV20-1 | SAKGAANEKLF
11 | TRBJ2-7 | TRBV4-2 | ASSQDTKDEQY
13 | TRBJ2-3 | TRBV27 | ASSTLAGATDTQY
14 | TRBJ1-2 | TRBV4-1 | ASSQGLQGTIGGYT
11 | TRBJ1-2 | TRBV27 | ASRLSQGAGYT